This T cell receptor beta chain stems from a study of blood T cell repertoires in COVID-19. About the study: The United States, Italy and Spain provided the acute and convalescent COVID-19 samples.

Original handling: Quantification of nucleated cells was approximated via reference gene primer amplification. Produced via immunoSEQ multiplex PCR; TCRdb's table is partial and in-frame only. From that table come the V and J calls and clone size; the DNA was used to work out D and trimming. The sample consists of about 40,000 clones, about 80% of them appearing once. The CDR3 sequence is 16 residues long. The chain couples TRBV21-1 to TRBJ1-4; the listed D gene, TRBD1, was not tested against the DNA. TRBV21-1 is listed as a pseudogene. The TCR originated in a woman aged 55-75 years with acute or convalescent COVID-19. Material for sequencing was peripheral blood. CDR3 nucleotides: TGTGCCAACTTTAGGACAGGGGGACAGGGTAATGAAAAACTGTTTTTT. Translated, it gives CANFRTGGQGNEKLFF.